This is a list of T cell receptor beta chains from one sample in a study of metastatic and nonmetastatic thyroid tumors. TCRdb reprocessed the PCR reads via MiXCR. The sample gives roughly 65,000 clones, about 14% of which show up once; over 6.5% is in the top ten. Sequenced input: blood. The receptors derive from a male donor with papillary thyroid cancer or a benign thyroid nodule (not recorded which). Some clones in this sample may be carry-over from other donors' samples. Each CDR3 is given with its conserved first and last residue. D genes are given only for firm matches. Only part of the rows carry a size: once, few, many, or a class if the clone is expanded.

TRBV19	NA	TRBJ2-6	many	TGTGCCAGTAGTTCGACAGGTCTTGGGGCCAACGTCCTGACTTTC	CASSSTGLGANVLTF
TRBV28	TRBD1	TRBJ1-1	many	TGTGCCAGCAGTTTAACAGGGGGCCTCGACAGTGAAGCTTTCTTT	CASSLTGGLDSEAFF
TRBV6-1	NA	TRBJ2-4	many	TGTGCCAGCAGCCCGGAACGGGGAGCCAAAAACATTCAGTACTTC	CASSPERGAKNIQYF
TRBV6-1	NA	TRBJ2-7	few	TGTGCCAGCAGCCACCGGGCGGGCATCTCCTACGAGCAGTACTTC	CASSHRAGISYEQYF
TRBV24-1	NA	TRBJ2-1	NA	TGTGCCACCAGTGATTTTACTAGCTGTAGGCCAGCCTCCTACAATGAGCAGTTCTTC	CATSDFTSCRPASYNEQFF
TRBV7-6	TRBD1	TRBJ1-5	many	TGTGCCAGCAGCTTAAAGGGACAGGGCAATCAGCCCCAGCATTTT	CASSLKGQGNQPQHF
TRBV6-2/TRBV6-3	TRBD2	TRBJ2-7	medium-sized	TGTGCCAGCAGTTACGGGACTAGCGGACTCTTCGTAACCTACGAGCAGTACTTC	CASSYGTSGLFVTYEQYF
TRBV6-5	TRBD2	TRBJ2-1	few	TGTGCCAGCAGTTCAGCGGGAGGGCCGGATGGTCCCCCCAAATTCTTC	CASSSAGGPDGPPKFF
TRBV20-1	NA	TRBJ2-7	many	TGCAGTGGAAATCCCGCGGGACAGTACCCAGATGAGCAGTACTTC	CSGNPAGQYPDEQYF
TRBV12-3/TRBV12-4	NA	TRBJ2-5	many	TGTGCCAGCAGCTCCCAGGGCGGACTCTATTTTGGGGAGACCCAGTACTTC	CASSSQGGLYFGETQYF
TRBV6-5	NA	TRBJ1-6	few	TGTGCCAGCAGTTCCTTGACGGGGGGCGTAAATTCACCCCTCCACTTT	CASSSLTGGVNSPLHF
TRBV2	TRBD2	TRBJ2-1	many	TGTGCCAGCAGTCCGGAGCGGGGATCCCCTGAGCAGTTCTTC	CASSPERGSPEQFF
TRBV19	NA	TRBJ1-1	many	TGTGCCAGTAGTCTCACCCTACTGAACACTGAAGCTTTCTTT	CASSLTLLNTEAFF
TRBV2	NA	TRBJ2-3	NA	TGTGCCAGCAGTCTGGTCCCTGCCCCGGATACGCAGTATTTT	CASSLVPAPDTQYF
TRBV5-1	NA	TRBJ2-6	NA	TGCGCCAGCAGCTTGGGACCGACGGGGTTTGGGGCCAACGTCCTGACTTTC	CASSLGPTGFGANVLTF
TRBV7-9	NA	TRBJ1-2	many	TGTGCCAGCAGCACGACGGAAGACTATGGCTACACCTTC	CASSTTEDYGYTF
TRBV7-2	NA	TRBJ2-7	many	TGTGCCAGCAGCTTAGAAGGGGACAACGAGTTATTC	CASSLEGDNELF
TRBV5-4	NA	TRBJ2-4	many	TGTGCCAGCAGCTTTTTCAGTACGCGCATTCAGTACTTC	CASSFFSTRIQYF
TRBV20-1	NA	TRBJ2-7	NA	TGCAGTGCTAGCGGCAGCCCCTACGAGCAGTACTTC	CSASGSPYEQYF
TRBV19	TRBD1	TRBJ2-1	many	TGTGCCAGTAGTGGCCAGGGGGCAACGACTAATGAGCAGTTCTTC	CASSGQGATTNEQFF
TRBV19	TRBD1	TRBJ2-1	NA	TGTGCCAGTGGAGACAGGGTACATGAGCAGTTCTTC	CASGDRVHEQFF
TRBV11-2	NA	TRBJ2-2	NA	TGTGCCAGCAGCTTAGGGAGTCTACGGAGCCGGAAGAACACCGGTGAGCTGTTTTTT	CASSLGSLRSRKNTGELFF
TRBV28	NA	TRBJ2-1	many	TGTGCCAGCAGTTTACTAGGCGGGAAGGTAAACAATGAGCAGTTCTTC	CASSLLGGKVNNEQFF
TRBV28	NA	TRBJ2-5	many	TGTGCCAGCAGTTTATTTGAAGGAGGATCTCAAGAGACCCAGTACTTC	CASSLFEGGSQETQYF
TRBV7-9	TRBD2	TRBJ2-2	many	TGTGCCAGCAGCTTACTAGCGGTAAACACCGGGGAGCTGTTTTTT	CASSLLAVNTGELFF
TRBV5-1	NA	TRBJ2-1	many	TGCGCCAGCAAAGCGGGTAGCTCCTACAATGAGCAGTTCTTC	CASKAGSSYNEQFF
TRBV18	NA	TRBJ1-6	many	TGTGCCAGCTCACCCCGAGTCCCCTATAATTCACCCCTCCACTTT	CASSPRVPYNSPLHF
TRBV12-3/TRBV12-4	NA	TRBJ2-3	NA	TGTGCCAGCAGTTTCCGGGGGTCGGGGGCAGGGACAGATACGCAGTATTTT	CASSFRGSGAGTDTQYF
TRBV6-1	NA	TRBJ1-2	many	TGTGCCAGCAGCCCCGGGTCCGCACAGGCCGAGGGCTACACCTTC	CASSPGSAQAEGYTF
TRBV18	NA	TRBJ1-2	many	TGTGCCAGCTCACCACTAGGGTTAGCTAACTATGGCTACACCTTC	CASSPLGLANYGYTF
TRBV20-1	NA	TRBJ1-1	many	TGCAGTGCTATGGGCACTGAAGCTTTCTTT	CSAMGTEAFF
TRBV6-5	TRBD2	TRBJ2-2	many	TGTGCCAGCAGCCCAAGGTCCGCGGGAGGGCCGAACACCGGGGAGCTGTTTTTT	CASSPRSAGGPNTGELFF
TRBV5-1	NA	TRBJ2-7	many	TGCGCCAGCAGCTTGCGTAAAGGTTCTCAAGCCGCCTCCTACGAGCAGTACTTC	CASSLRKGSQAASYEQYF
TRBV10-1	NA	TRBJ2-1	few	TGCGCCAGCAGTGAGCAGCCGCGTGATGAGCAGTTCTTC	CASSEQPRDEQFF
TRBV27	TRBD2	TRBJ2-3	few	TGTGCCAGCAGTTTACTAACACTGACTAGCGGGATCATGGTGGAGTATTTT	CASSLLTLTSGIMVEYF
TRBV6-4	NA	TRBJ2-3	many	TGTGCCAGCAGCCTCGAGGGAGACACAGATACGCAGTATTTT	CASSLEGDTDTQYF
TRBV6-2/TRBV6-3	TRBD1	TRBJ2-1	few	TGTGCCAGCATTAAGTGTCAGGGGGTGTACAATGAGCAGTTCTTC	CASIKCQGVYNEQFF
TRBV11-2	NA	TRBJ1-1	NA	TGTGCCAGCAGCTTATTTGGGGAAATGAACAATGAAGCTTTCTTT	CASSLFGEMNNEAFF
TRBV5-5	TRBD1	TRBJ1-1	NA	TGTGCCAGCAGCTGGGGACAGGGAAAAAACACTGAAGCTTTCTTT	CASSWGQGKNTEAFF
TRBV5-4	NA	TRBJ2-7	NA	TGTGCCAGCAGCTTGGGGCACGGGGGAAGGGCATACGAGCAGTACTTC	CASSLGHGGRAYEQYF
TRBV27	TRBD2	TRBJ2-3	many	TGTGCCAGCAGTTTAACTAGCGGGAACACAGATACGCAGTATTTT	CASSLTSGNTDTQYF